This T cell receptor (beta chain) is drawn from a study of CD8+CD57+ T cells in acquired aplastic anemia. General study results and limits: Patients and controls were not found to differ significantly in CD8+ Simpson's diversity.

Investigators profiled TCR beta VDJ and CDR3 from genomic DNA template. TCRdb recomputed calls from the reads with MiXCR, one row per CDR3 protein. The top ten hold 42% of the sample, which has 270,000 or so distinct CDR3 sequences, approximately 86% seen once. The sample holds one count of this clonotype. Its antigen remains unidentified. This likely comes from a read error, as the CDR3 has no conserved phenylalanine or tryptophan at its end. The DNA is omitted, as the CDR3 cannot be located on it reliably, and the CDR3 follows TCRdb's listing. Patients chosen for sequencing had CD8+CD57+ cells that had expanded, as shown by flow cytometry. None of the patients had been given any therapy when their blood was sampled. The CDR3 is 13 residues long, counting both termini. The germline V gene encodes CDR1 ENHRY and CDR2 SYGVKD.

The chain carries TRBV10-3 and TRBJ2-7. The sequencing input was sorted CD4+, CD8+, or CD8+CD57+ T cells (not recorded which) from PBMCs. The origin of this receptor is a human donor with aplastic anemia. CDR3 region: CAISDSSREQKYL.